Below, 8 T cell receptor beta chains from the same sample are listed, as sequenced in a study of shared clonotypes between healthy human individuals (dated by TCRdb to the early 2020s). Receptor amplification or capture employed the immunoSEQ multiplex PCR assay. TCRdb mirrors the immuneACCESS table, restricted to in-frame sequences. Some clones are absent from its copies; in checked studies, under half trace to an unresolved V gene, and the reason for the others is unknown. A total of roughly 2,500,000 clones appear in this sample, 93% of them only once. The ten largest make up about 0.39% of the sample. The material sequenced was naive CD4+ T cells from PBMCs. Per the publication, the cell subset or site label means: CD45RA+ positively selected. All receptors come from a man between 18 and 29 years old in good health. Some clones in this sample may be carry-over from other donors' samples.

V usage is TRBV28 and J usage is TRBJ2-7, with D possibly being TRBD1 (6 bases). From germline, CDR1 is MDHEN and CDR2 SYDVKM. There are 16 residues in the CDR3. V shed 6 bases and J shed 3 bases, with 21 bases lying between them. CDR3 in amino acids: CASRRKAGVMDYEQYF. As DNA, the CDR3 is TGTGCCAGCAGGCGGAAGGCAGGGGTAATGGACTACGAGCAGTACTTC.

This chain joins TRBV5-1 and TRBJ2-1, with 9 bases lining up with TRBD2. The germline gives CDR1 SGHRS, CDR2 YFSETQ. After removal of 4 bases from V and 6 bases from J, the junction contained 11 bases not matched to a gene. The CDR3 sequence is 16 residues long. This CDR3 reads CASSVPLAGPGNEQFF. CDR3 DNA: TGCGCCAGCAGCGTCCCTCTAGCGGGGCCAGGCAATGAGCAGTTCTTC.

The chain links TRBV28 to TRBJ2-7, with D perhaps matching TRBD1 or TRBD2 (6 bases each). Germline lookup yields CDR1 MDHEN and CDR2 SYDVKM. Deletions cut 7 bases from V and 3 bases from J, with 19 bases between. The length of the CDR3 is 15 residues. CDR3 sequence: CASKSPGGGVYEQYF. The CDR3 DNA sequence: TGTGCCAGCAAGTCCCCCGGGGGCGGCGTCTACGAGCAGTACTTC. Drawing the rest from reference TRBV28 and TRBJ2-7, the complete variable domain is DVKVTQSSRYLVKRTGEKVFLECVQDMDHENMFWYRQDPGLGLRLIYFSYDVKMKEKGDIPEGYSVSREKKERFSLILESASTNQTSMYLCASKSPGGGVYEQYFGPGTRLTVT.

The genes are TRBV7-2 and TRBJ1-2, with TRBD1 matching over 8 bases. Germline-derived CDR1 and CDR2 are SGHTA and FQGNSA. The CDR3 runs 15 residues. Trimming cost V 5 bases and J 4 bases; bases outside gene matches: 9. The CDR3 spells CASSPGAGGFYGYTF. The CDR3 bases are TGTGCCAGCAGCCCTGGGGCAGGGGGCTTCTATGGCTACACCTTC. Variable domain in full (rest from reference TRBV7-2 and TRBJ1-2): GAGVSQSPSNKVTEKGKDVELRCDPISGHTALYWYRQSLGQGLEFLIYFQGNSAPDKSGLPSDRFSAERTGGSVSTLTIQRTQQEDSAVYLCASSPGAGGFYGYTFGSGTRLTVV.

This chain connects TRBV9 to TRBJ2-5; D is unclear. V was pared by 1 base and J by 2 bases, with 15 bases between. This CDR3 comprises 16 residues. Germline-derived CDR1 and CDR2 are SGDLS and YYNGEE. The DNA for the CDR3 is TGTGCCAGCAGCGTAAGGGTTGGCGGTTATCAAGAGACCCAGTACTTC. Translation gives CASSVRVGGYQETQYF. The full variable domain, its missing parts supplied by reference TRBV9 and TRBJ2-5, is DSGVTQTPKHLITATGQRVTLRCSPRSGDLSVYWYQQSLDQGLQFLIQYYNGEERAKGNILERFSAQQFPDLHSELNLSSLELGDSALYFCASSVRVGGYQETQYFGPGTRLLVL.

This rearrangement joins TRBV18 to TRBJ2-1; 7 bases map to TRBD2. The germline V gene encodes CDR1 KGHSH and CDR2 LQKENI. This CDR3 comprises 16 residues. With 3 bases clipped from V and 2 bases from J, the junction kept 7 bases outside the gene matches. CDR3 sequence: CASSPAPGLPYNEQFF. CDR3 DNA sequence: TGTGCCAGCTCACCGGCCCCGGGACTACCCTACAATGAGCAGTTCTTC.

About this clone itself: The same CDR3 arises from other DNA sequences in this sample as well. This chain connects TRBV27 to TRBJ2-7; D is ambiguous. The germline V and J ends were trimmed by 6 bases and 3 bases, with 9 bases remaining between them. CDR1 and CDR2 (germline): MNHEY, SMNVEV (reference sequence). This CDR3 region has 12 residues. CDR3 residues: CASSSRVYEQYF. CDR3 sequence (DNA): TGTGCCAGCAGCAGTAGAGTCTACGAGCAGTACTTC.

The V and J genes are TRBV28 and TRBJ2-5; 11 nucleotides align to TRBD1. Germline V lookup: CDR1 MDHEN, CDR2 SYDVKM. Trimming cost V 4 bases and J 4 bases; bases outside gene matches: 5. The CDR3 is 15 residues long. The CDR3 nucleotides are TGTGCCAGCAGTTCGGACAGGGGGCGTGGAGAGACCCAGTACTTC. This sequence encodes CASSSDRGRGETQYF.